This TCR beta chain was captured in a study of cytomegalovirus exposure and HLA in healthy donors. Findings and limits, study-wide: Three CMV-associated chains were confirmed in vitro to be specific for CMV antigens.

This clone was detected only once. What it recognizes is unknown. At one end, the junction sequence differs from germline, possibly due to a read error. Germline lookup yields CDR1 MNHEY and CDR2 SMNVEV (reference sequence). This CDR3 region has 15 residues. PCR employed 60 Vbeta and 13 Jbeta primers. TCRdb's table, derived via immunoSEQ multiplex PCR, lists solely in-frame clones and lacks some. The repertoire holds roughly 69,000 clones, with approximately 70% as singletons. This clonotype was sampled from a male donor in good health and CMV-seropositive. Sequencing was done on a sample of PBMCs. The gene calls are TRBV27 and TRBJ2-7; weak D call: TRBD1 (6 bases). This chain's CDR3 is CASSVSGHQGYEQYF. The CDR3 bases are TGTGCCAGCAGTGTATCCGGTCACCAGGGGTACGAGCAGTACTTC.